This TCR beta chain came from a study of read filtering for tumor transcriptome and immune sequencing (dated by TCRdb to about 2020). In the study overall: The cohort was composed of about 16 male and 14 to 15 female patients, with a mean age of around 66 years and an age range of roughly 45 to 80. Under revised international staging, 8 or 9 patients fell into R-ISS I, around 15 into R-ISS II and over 5 into R-ISS III. After DNase treatment, whole-transcriptome libraries were prepared using the TruSeq RNA Access Library Prep Kit. Per sample, about 3.5 to 10.27 million TCR-region mapped reads were obtained with IR-seq, compared with only about 80 to 1,400 with RNA-seq. Using the same bone marrow samples, the study ran both targeted immune repertoire sequencing and bulk whole-transcriptome sequencing and then compared the TCR repertoires from each method. One main goal was a read-filtering strategy for immune repertoire data, in particular deciding whether clonotypes backed by only one read should be removed.

Overall study outcomes, separate from this receptor: The sorted CD138-negative fraction was composed of a mixed bone marrow immune population rather than of purified T cells. IR-seq captured clonotypes at much higher depth and more reliably than RNA-seq, and smaller IR-seq throughput sufficed to identify most shared clonotypes. The correlation between IR-seq and RNA-seq shared clonotype proportions was increased by removal of single-read clonotypes. Single-read clonotypes made up 80% to 85% of clonotypes but only 3% to 4.5% of total reads in IR-seq, compared with about 77% of clonotypes and under 45% of reads in RNA-seq.

As a fraction of the sample, this clonotype is medium-sized (0.01 to 0.1%). No cognate antigen has been identified for it. No per-base quality is available; no much larger clone lies one base away. TCR libraries were built from roughly 400 ng RNA with the Immunoverse kit, using molecular barcoded adaptors covering alpha/delta and beta/gamma chains. TCR library preparation used the same RNA that went into transcriptome sequencing. Sequencing of the TCR libraries was done on an Illumina HiSeq 4000 with 2 x 150 cycles. In the paper's pipeline: With MiXCR, TCR reads were aligned to human V, D, J and C references and assembled into CDR3 clonotypes, with quality filtering and error correction included. The tcR package in R was used to analyze clonotype counts and gene usage diversity. Raw mapping reads were checked after the RNA-seq reads had been mapped by STAR aligner version 2.5.3a onto the human GRCh37 genome. To test how sequencing depth affects detected clonotypes, IR-seq fastq files were randomly downsampled with Seqtk 1.3. TCRdb reprocessed the public reads (quality trimming at Q25 with fastp, clone calling with MiXCR) and kept in-frame beta chains. Every CDR3 protein is listed once, alongside the most common genes and DNA of its rows. The V and J calls and clone size are TCRdb's, not the authors'. The sample contains about 5,800 distinct CDR3 sequences, around 20% of them found a single time. The ten largest clones add up to 20% to 25% of the sample.

The junction shows trimming of 3 bases on V and 8 bases on J, plus 17 bases between the germline ends. The germline V gene (reference sequence) provides CDR1 GTSNPN and CDR2 SVGIG. Inclusive of the bounding cysteine and phenylalanine, the CDR3 is 14 residues long. The entry retains the CDR3 DNA only, 42 bases that are in frame from base 1. Each patient had bone marrow sampled at the time of active disease. Ficoll-Hypaque density gradient centrifugation was used to isolate bone marrow mononuclear cells. To remove myeloma plasma cells, the cells were labeled with CD138 magnetic microbeads on a MACS separator, and CD138-negative cells were then collected by negative selection. Purity of the isolated cells was checked by flow cytometry on an Attune NxT using CD138 antibodies. TRIzol reagent was used to extract total RNA, and a NanoDrop spectrophotometer was used to quantify the extracted RNA. Paired RNA-seq and IR-seq were performed on each patient's CD138-negative bone marrow sample.

The receptor comes from a donor aged 40 or over with multiple myeloma. The sequence is built from TRBV30 and TRBJ2-1; the D segment could be TRBD1, given 6 matching bases. Sequencing used a population of CD138-negative cells sorted from bone marrow. In light of the paper, this sample's cell subset or site label describes: bone marrow mononuclear cells depleted of CD138+ plasma/myeloma cells by negative magnetic selection. CDR3 protein: CAWRRQGYVDEQFF. The base sequence is TGTGCCTGGAGGCGGCAGGGGTACGTGGATGAGCAGTTCTTC. Extended through the reference TRBV30 and TRBJ2-1 proteins, this CDR3 yields the full variable domain: SQTIHQWPATLVQPVGSPLSLECTVEGTSNPNLYWYRQAAGRGLQLLFYSVGIGQISSEVPQNLSASRPQDRQFILSSKKLLLSDSGFYLCAWRRQGYVDEQFFGPGTRLTVL.